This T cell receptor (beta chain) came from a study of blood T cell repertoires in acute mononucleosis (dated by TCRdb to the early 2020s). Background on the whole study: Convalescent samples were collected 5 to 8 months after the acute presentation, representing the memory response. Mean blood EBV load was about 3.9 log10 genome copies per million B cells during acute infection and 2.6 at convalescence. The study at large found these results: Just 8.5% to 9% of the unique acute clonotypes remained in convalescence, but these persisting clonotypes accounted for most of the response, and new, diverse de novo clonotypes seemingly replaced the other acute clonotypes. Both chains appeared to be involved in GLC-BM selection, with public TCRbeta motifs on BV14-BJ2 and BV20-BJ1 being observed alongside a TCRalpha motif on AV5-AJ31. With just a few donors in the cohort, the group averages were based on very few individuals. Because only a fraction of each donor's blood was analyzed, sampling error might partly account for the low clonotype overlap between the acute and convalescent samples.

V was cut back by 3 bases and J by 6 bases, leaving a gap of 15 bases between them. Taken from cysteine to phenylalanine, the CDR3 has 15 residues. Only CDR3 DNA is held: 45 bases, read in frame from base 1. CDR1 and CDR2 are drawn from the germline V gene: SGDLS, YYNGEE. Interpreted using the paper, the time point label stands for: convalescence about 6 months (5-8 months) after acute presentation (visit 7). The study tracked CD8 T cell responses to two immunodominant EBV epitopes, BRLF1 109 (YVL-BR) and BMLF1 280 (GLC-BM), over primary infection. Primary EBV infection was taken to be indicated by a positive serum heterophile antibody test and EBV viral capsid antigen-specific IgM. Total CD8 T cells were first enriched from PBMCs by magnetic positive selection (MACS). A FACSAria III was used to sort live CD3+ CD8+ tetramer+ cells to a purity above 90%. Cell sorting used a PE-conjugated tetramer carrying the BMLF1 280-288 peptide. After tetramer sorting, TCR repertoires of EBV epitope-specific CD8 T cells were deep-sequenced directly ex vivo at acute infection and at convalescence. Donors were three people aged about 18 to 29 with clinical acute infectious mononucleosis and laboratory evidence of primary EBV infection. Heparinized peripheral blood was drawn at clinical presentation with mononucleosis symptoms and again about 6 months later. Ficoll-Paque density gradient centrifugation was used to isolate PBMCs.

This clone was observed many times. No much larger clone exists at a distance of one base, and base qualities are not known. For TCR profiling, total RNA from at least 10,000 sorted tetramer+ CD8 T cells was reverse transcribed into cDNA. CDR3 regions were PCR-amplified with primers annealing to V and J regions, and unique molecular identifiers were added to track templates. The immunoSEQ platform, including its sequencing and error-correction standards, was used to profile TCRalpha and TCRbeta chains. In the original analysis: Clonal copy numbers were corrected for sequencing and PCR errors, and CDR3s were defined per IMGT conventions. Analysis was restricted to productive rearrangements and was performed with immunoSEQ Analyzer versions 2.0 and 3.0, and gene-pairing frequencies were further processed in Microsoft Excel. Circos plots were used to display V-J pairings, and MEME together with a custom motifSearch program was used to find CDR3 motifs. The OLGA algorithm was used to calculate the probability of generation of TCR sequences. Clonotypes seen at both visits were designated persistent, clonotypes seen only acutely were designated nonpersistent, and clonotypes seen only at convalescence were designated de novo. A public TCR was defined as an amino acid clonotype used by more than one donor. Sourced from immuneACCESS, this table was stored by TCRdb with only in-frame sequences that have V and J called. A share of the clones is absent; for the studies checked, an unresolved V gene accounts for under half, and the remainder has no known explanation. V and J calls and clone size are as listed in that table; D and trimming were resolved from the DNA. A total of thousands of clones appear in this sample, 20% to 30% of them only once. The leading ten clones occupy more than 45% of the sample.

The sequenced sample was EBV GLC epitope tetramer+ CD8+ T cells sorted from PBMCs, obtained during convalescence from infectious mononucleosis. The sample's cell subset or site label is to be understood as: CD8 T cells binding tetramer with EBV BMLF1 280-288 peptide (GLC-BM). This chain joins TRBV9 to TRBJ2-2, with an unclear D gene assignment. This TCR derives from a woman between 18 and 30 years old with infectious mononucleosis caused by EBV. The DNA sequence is TGTGCCAGCAGCGCTGGACGGGTCTCACCCGGGGAGCTGTTTTTT. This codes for CASSAGRVSPGELFF.